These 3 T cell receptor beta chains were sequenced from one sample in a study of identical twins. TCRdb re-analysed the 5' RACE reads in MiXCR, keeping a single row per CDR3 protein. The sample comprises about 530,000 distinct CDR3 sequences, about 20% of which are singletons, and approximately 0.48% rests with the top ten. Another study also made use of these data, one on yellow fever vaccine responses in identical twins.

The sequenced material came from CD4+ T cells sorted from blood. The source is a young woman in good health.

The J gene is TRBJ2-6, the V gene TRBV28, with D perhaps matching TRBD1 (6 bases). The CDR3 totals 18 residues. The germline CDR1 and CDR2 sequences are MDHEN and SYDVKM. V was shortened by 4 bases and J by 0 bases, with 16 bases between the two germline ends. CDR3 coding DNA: TGTGCCAGCAGTTCTCTCTTTGGACAGACCTCTGGGGCCAACGTCCTGACTTTC. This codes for CASSSLFGQTSGANVLTF.

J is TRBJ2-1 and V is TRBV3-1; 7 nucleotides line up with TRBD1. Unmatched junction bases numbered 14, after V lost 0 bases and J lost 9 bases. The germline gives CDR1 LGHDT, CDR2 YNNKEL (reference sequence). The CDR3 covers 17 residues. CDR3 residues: CASSQDRRQGSVGEQFF. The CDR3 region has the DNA TGTGCCAGCAGCCAAGATAGGAGACAGGGTTCCGTCGGTGAGCAGTTCTTC.

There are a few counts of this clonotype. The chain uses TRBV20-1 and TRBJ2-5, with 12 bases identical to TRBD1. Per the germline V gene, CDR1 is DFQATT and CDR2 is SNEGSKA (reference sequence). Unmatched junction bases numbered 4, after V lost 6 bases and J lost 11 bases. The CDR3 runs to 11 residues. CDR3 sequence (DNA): TGCAGTGCCTTGGGACAGGGGGCTCAGTACTTC. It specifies CSALGQGAQYF.